These T cell receptor beta chains were read from a single sample in a study of T-cell memory formation after mild COVID-19. TCRdb re-called the 5' RACE reads through MiXCR, storing one row per CDR3 protein. The sample has more than 200,000 distinct CDR3 sequences, approximately 16% seen once; the top ten hold 3.5%. Sequencing input: PBMCs or a T cell subset sorted from them (not recorded which). The receptors originated from a man between 18 and 29 years old who had mild COVID-19 (a few samples of this study predate the infection). Cell type and time point are not known. CDR3s include the opening cysteine and the closing phenylalanine or tryptophan. The order of the fields is D gene, clone size, V gene, J gene, CDR3 protein, CDR3 DNA. The D gene is left open where the match is weak. Clone size is given for some rows only: seen once, a few or many times, or a class if the clone is expanded.

NA,few,TRBV5-1,TRBJ1-5,CASSEGPANQPQHF,TGCGCCAGCAGCGAGGGACCGGCCAATCAGCCCCAGCATTTT
NA,many,TRBV18,TRBJ2-3,CASSPGGPDTQYF,TGTGCCAGCTCACCCGGGGGGCCAGATACGCAGTATTTT
NA,NA,TRBV6-2/TRBV6-3,TRBJ2-1,CASSPVLGRQGSSYNEQFF,TGTGCCAGCAGTCCCGTCCTAGGTCGCCAGGGGAGCTCCTACAATGAGCAGTTCTTC
TRBD2,NA,TRBV12-3/TRBV12-4,TRBJ2-5,CASSSSRGGRETQYF,TGTGCCAGCAGTTCGAGTCGGGGGGGCCGAGAGACCCAGTACTTC
NA,NA,TRBV27,TRBJ1-6,CASSVRNNSPLHF,TGTGCCAGCAGTGTCCGGAATAATTCACCCCTCCACTTT
TRBD1,NA,TRBV28,TRBJ1-2,CASSRPGTGAYGYTF,TGTGCCAGCAGCCGTCCCGGAACAGGGGCTTACGGCTACACCTTC
NA,NA,TRBV24-1,TRBJ2-2,CATGMENTGELFF,TGTGCCACCGGGATGGAGAACACCGGGGAGCTGTTTTTT
NA,NA,TRBV4-2,TRBJ2-1,CASSQAEGGNNEQFF,TGTGCCAGCAGCCAAGCTGAGGGGGGGAACAATGAGCAGTTCTTC
TRBD1,few,TRBV20-1,TRBJ1-1,CSASEGGRNTEAFF,TGCAGTGCGAGCGAAGGGGGCCGAAACACTGAAGCTTTCTTT
NA,few,TRBV20-1,TRBJ1-1,CSARRGRTEAFF,TGCAGTGCTAGGCGGGGGCGGACTGAAGCTTTCTTT
NA,few,TRBV12-3/TRBV12-4,TRBJ1-1,CASSVLVGNTEAFF,TGTGCCAGCAGTGTCCTGGTAGGGAACACTGAAGCTTTCTTT
TRBD1,NA,TRBV5-1,TRBJ2-1,CASSPQGANEQFF,TGCGCCAGCAGCCCACAGGGGGCCAATGAGCAGTTCTTC
NA,NA,TRBV12-3/TRBV12-4,TRBJ2-1,CASSSLGWNEQFF,TGTGCCAGCAGCTCCCTCGGATGGAATGAGCAGTTCTTC
NA,NA,TRBV12-3/TRBV12-4,TRBJ1-2,CASSKGGYTF,TGTGCCAGCTCCAAGGGGGGCTACACCTTC
NA,NA,TRBV20-1,TRBJ2-3,CSARDQQAGDTQYF,TGCAGTGCTAGAGATCAACAGGCGGGGGATACGCAGTATTTT
NA,many,TRBV5-1,TRBJ2-5,CASSLISGLQETQYF,TGCGCCAGCAGCTTGATTTCCGGGTTGCAAGAGACCCAGTACTTC
NA,few,TRBV2,TRBJ1-5,CASTWTGFYDQPQHF,TGTGCCAGCACTTGGACGGGGTTCTATGATCAGCCCCAGCATTTT
NA,NA,TRBV9,TRBJ1-5,CASSVGLEEQPQHF,TGTGCCAGCAGCGTAGGTTTAGAGGAGCAGCCCCAGCATTTT
NA,NA,TRBV7-2,TRBJ1-6,CDSSLRGGSGNSPLHF,TGTGACAGCAGCTTAAGGGGGGGGTCAGGTAATTCACCCCTCCACTTT
TRBD1,NA,TRBV5-1,TRBJ2-2,CASRYRDSNTGELFF,TGCGCCAGCAGATACCGGGACAGCAACACCGGGGAGCTGTTTTTT
NA,NA,TRBV6-6,TRBJ2-2,CASSPRTVNTGELFF,TGTGCCAGCAGCCCAAGGACGGTGAACACCGGGGAGCTGTTTTTT
NA,NA,TRBV7-9,TRBJ1-1,CASSSERMWGGGSSNTEAFF,TGTGCCAGCAGCTCAGAGAGGATGTGGGGGGGAGGTAGTAGTAACACTGAAGCTTTCTTT
NA,NA,TRBV7-6,TRBJ2-1,CASSAIGAEQFF,TGTGCCAGCAGCGCGATCGGGGCGGAGCAGTTCTTC
NA,NA,TRBV4-2,TRBJ1-2,CASSQEGGPDYGYTF,TGTGCCAGCAGCCAAGAGGGGGGGCCTGACTATGGCTACACCTTC
NA,few,TRBV2,TRBJ2-3,CASRLQGADTQYF,TGTGCCAGCAGGCTACAGGGAGCAGATACGCAGTATTTT
TRBD1,few,TRBV9,TRBJ1-1,CASSVGGTGAHAFF,TGTGCCAGCAGCGTAGGGGGGACAGGGGCTCACGCTTTCTTT
TRBD1,few,TRBV7-9,TRBJ2-3,CASSSGQGGRDTQYF,TGTGCCAGCAGCTCGGGACAGGGAGGTAGAGATACGCAGTATTTT
NA,few,TRBV2,TRBJ2-1,CASRGLGDEQFF,TGTGCCAGCAGGGGGTTGGGGGATGAGCAGTTCTTC
NA,NA,TRBV4-1,TRBJ1-4,CASSLLAGLEKLFF,TGCGCCAGCAGCCTCCTGGCAGGGCTTGAAAAACTGTTTTTT
TRBD2,few,TRBV6-6,TRBJ2-3,CASRQIAGGTDTQYF,TGTGCCAGCAGACAAATAGCGGGGGGCACAGATACGCAGTATTTT
TRBD1,NA,TRBV5-1,TRBJ1-4,CASRAQPTGVGEKLFF,TGCGCCAGCAGAGCCCAACCGACAGGGGTGGGTGAAAAACTGTTTTTT
NA,NA,TRBV10-3,TRBJ2-2,CATSGLLANTGELFF,TGTGCCACCTCCGGACTTCTCGCGAACACCGGGGAGCTGTTTTTT
NA,NA,TRBV7-2,TRBJ2-3,CASSIATDTQYF,TGTGCCAGCAGCATAGCGACAGATACGCAGTATTTT
NA,NA,TRBV5-8,TRBJ2-4,CASSLWGREAAKNIQYF,TGTGCCAGCAGCCTTTGGGGCAGGGAGGCAGCCAAAAACATTCAGTACTTC
NA,NA,TRBV7-9,TRBJ1-1,CASSLVAGYTEAFF,TGTGCCAGCAGCTTAGTTGCCGGATATACTGAAGCTTTCTTT
NA,few,TRBV5-4,TRBJ2-3,CASSLGGTAADTQYF,TGTGCCAGCAGCTTGGGGGGGACCGCTGCAGATACGCAGTATTTT
NA,few,TRBV5-4,TRBJ2-1,CASSLVWGARNEQFF,TGTGCCAGCAGCTTGGTTTGGGGGGCGCGGAATGAGCAGTTCTTC
TRBD1,NA,TRBV5-1,TRBJ1-1,CASSLVRGLRNTEAFF,TGCGCCAGCAGCTTGGTCAGGGGGCTGAGGAACACTGAAGCTTTCTTT
NA,few,TRBV7-9,TRBJ1-5,CASSLAWQDGNQPQHF,TGTGCCAGCAGCTTAGCGTGGCAGGACGGCAATCAGCCCCAGCATTTT
NA,NA,TRBV4-3,TRBJ2-4,CASSQEGTVAKNIQYF,TGCGCCAGCAGCCAAGAGGGGACCGTAGCCAAAAACATTCAGTACTTC
NA,NA,TRBV5-1,TRBJ1-6,CASSLQPSNSPLHF,TGCGCCAGCAGCTTGCAACCCTCTAATTCACCCCTCCACTTT
TRBD1,NA,TRBV20-1,TRBJ1-4,CSAPWRDRVEKLFF,TGCAGTGCCCCTTGGCGAGACAGGGTTGAAAAACTGTTTTTT
TRBD2,few,TRBV29-1,TRBJ2-5,CSVGRTSGPGAQYF,TGCAGCGTTGGAAGGACTAGCGGTCCAGGGGCCCAGTACTTC
TRBD2,few,TRBV5-1,TRBJ2-7,CASSLGGGGAELAEQYF,TGCGCCAGCAGCTTGGGCGGCGGGGGGGCCGAGCTAGCCGAGCAGTACTTC
NA,few,TRBV9,TRBJ1-5,CASSVGQGGNQPQHF,TGTGCCAGCAGTGTGGGGCAGGGTGGCAATCAGCCCCAGCATTTT
TRBD1,NA,TRBV7-9,TRBJ2-2,CASDGRQGRTGELFF,TGTGCCAGCGATGGAAGACAGGGTCGGACCGGGGAGCTGTTTTTT
NA,NA,TRBV5-6,TRBJ1-3,CASSFLQASSF,TGTGCCAGCAGCTTTTTACAGGCCTCCTCGTTT
TRBD1,NA,TRBV4-2,TRBJ1-2,CASSHLGQENYGYTF,TGTGCCAGCAGCCATCTTGGACAGGAGAACTATGGCTACACCTTC
NA,NA,TRBV6-6,TRBJ2-1,CASRNLFNEQFF,TGTGCCAGCAGGAACCTATTTAATGAGCAGTTCTTC
NA,NA,TRBV7-3,TRBJ2-7,CASSLEGGTPYEQYF,TGTGCCAGCAGCTTAGAGGGGGGGACCCCCTACGAGCAGTACTTC
NA,NA,TRBV5-1,TRBJ2-6,CASSLAGGGGANVLTF,TGCGCCAGCAGCTTGGCCGGGGGTGGTGGGGCCAACGTCCTGACTTTC
TRBD1,NA,TRBV5-4,TRBJ2-5,CASSPAGGVRETQYF,TGTGCCAGCAGCCCTGCAGGGGGCGTACGAGAGACCCAGTACTTC
TRBD2,NA,TRBV29-1,TRBJ2-1,CSAETSGADEQFF,TGCAGCGCCGAGACTAGCGGGGCCGATGAGCAGTTCTTC